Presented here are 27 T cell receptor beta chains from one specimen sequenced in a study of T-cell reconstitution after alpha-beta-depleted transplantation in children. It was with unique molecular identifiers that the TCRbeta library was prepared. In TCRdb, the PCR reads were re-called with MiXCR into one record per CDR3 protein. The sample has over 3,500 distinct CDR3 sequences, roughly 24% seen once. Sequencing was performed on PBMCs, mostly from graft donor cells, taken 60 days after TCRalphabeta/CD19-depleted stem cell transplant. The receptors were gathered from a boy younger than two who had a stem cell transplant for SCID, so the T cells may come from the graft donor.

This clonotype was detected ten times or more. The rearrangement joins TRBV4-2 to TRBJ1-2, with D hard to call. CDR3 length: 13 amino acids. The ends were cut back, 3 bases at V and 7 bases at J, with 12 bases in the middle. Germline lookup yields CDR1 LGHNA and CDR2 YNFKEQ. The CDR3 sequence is CASSHGLPCGYTF. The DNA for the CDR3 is TGTGCCAGCAGCCACGGACTCCCCTGTGGCTACACCTTC.

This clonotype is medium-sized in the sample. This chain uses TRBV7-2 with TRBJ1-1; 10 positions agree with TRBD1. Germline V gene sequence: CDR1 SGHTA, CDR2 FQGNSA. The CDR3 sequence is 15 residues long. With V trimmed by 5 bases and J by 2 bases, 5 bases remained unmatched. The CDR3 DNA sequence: TGTGCCAGCAGCCGACAGGGGGCACTAAACACTGAAGCTTTCTTT. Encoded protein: CASSRQGALNTEAFF.

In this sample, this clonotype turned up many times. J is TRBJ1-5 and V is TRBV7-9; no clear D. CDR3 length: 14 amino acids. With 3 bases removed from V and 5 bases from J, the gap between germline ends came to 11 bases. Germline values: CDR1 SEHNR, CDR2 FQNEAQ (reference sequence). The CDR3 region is CASSLDGYHQPQHF. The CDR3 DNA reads TGTGCCAGCAGCTTGGACGGATACCATCAGCCCCAGCATTTT.

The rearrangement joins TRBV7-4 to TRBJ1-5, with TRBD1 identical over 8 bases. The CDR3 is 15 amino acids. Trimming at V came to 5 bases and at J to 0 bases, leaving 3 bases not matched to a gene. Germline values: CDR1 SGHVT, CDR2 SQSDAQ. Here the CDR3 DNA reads TGTGCCAGCAGCCTGACAGGGGATAGCAATCAGCCCCAGCATTTT. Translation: CASSLTGDSNQPQHF.

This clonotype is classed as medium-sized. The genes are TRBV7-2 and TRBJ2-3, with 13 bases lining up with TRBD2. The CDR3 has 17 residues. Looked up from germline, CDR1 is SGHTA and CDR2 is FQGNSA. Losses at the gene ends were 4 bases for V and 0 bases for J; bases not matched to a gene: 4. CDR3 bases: TGTGCCAGCAGCTGGACTAGCGGGGGCCCCAGCACAGATACGCAGTATTTT. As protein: CASSWTSGGPSTDTQYF.

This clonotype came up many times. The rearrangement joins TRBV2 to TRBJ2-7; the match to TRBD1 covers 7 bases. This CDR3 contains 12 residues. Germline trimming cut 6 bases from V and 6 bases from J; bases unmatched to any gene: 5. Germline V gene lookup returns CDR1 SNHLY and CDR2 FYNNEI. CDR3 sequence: CASRRTGGEQYF. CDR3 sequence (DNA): TGTGCCAGCAGACGGACAGGAGGCGAGCAGTACTTC.

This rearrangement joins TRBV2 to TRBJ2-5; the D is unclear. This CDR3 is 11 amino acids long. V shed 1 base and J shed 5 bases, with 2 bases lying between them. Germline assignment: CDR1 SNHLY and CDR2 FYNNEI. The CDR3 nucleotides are TGTGCCAGCAGTGAAGGGGAGACCCAGTACTTC. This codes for CASSEGETQYF.

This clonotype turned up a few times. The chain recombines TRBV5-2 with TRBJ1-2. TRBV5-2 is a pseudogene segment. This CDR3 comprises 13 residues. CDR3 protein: CAMGHGLLYGYTF. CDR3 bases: TGTGCCATGGGCCACGGACTCCTCTATGGCTACACCTTC.

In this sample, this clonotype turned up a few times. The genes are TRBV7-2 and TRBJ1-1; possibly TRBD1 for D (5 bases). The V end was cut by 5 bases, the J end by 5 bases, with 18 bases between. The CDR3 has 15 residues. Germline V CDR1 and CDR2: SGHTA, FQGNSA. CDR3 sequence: CASSPLGVKGTEAFF. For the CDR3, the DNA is TGTGCCAGCAGCCCTCTGGGCGTAAAGGGGACTGAAGCTTTCTTT.

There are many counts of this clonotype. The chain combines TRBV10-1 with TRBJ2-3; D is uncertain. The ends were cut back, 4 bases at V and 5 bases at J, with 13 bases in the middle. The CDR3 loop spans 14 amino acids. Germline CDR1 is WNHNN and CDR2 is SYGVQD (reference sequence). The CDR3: CASSGDRYIDTQYF. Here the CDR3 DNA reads TGCGCCAGCAGTGGTGACCGTTACATAGATACGCAGTATTTT.

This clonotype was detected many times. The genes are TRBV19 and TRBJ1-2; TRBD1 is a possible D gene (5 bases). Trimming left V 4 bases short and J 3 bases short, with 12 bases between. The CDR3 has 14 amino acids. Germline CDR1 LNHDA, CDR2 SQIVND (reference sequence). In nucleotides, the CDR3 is TGTGCCAGTAGTACCTGGGACCGATACTATGGCTACACCTTC. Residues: CASSTWDRYYGYTF. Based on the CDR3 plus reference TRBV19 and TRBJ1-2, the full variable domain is DGGITQSPKYLFRKEGQNVTLSCEQNLNHDAMYWYRQDPGQGLRLIYYSQIVNDFQKGDIAEGYSVSREKKESFPLTVTSAQKNPTAFYLCASSTWDRYYGYTFGSGTRLTVV.

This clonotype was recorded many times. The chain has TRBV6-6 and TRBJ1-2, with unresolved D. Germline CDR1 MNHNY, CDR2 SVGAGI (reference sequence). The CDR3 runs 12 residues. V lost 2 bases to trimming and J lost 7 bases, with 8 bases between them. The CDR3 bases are TGTGCCAGCAGTTACGATGTCGCTGGCTACACCTTC. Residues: CASSYDVAGYTF.

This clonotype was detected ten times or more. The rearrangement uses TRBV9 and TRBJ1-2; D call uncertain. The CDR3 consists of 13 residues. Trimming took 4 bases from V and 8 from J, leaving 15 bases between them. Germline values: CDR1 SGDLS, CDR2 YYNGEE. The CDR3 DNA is TGTGCCAGCAGCTCTGACAAGGACGAAGGCTACACCTTC. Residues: CASSSDKDEGYTF.

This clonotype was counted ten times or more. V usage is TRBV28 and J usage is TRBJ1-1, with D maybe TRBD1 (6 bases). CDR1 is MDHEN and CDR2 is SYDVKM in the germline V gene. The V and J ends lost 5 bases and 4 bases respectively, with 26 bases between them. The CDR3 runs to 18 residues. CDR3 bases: TGTGCCAGCAGTACACCAACCGGGACACCCTCTCAGAGCACTGAAGCTTTCTTT. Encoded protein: CASSTPTGTPSQSTEAFF.

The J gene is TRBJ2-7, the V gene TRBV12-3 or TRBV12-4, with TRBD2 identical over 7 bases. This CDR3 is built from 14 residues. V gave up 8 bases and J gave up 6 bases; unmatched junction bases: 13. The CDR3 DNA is TGTGCCAGCTCCCTTAGCGGGTACCAGGGCGAGCAGTACTTC. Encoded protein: CASSLSGYQGEQYF.

The CDR3 here is CSASRAKETQYF. The CDR3 nucleotides are TGCAGTGCCTCGAGGGCCAAAGAGACCCAGTACTTC. This chain connects TRBV20-1 to TRBJ2-5; a possible D gene is TRBD2 (5 bases). V was pared by 6 bases and J by 3 bases, with 11 bases between. This CDR3 is 12 amino acids long. Looked up from germline, CDR1 is DFQATT and CDR2 is SNEGSKA (reference sequence).

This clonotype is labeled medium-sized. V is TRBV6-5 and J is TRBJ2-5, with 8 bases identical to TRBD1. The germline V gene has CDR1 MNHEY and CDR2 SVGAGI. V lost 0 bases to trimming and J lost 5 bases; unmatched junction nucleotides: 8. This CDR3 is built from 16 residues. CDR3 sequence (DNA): TGTGCCAGCAGTTACTCGGGCCTCCGACAGGGGGAGACCCAGTACTTC. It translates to CASSYSGLRQGETQYF.

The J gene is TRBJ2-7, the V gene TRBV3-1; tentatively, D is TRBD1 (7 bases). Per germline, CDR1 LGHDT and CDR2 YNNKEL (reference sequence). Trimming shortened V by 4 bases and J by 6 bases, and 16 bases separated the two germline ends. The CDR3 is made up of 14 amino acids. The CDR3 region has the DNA TGTGCCAGCAGCCCAAAGGGGGCCGGGGGCGAGCAGTACTTC. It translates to CASSPKGAGGEQYF.

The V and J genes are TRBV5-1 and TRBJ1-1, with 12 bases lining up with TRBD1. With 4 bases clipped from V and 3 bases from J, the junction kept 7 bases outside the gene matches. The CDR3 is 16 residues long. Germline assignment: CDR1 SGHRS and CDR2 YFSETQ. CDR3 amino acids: CASSLGTGGLYTEAFF. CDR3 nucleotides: TGCGCCAGCAGCCTCGGGACAGGGGGCCTATACACTGAAGCTTTCTTT. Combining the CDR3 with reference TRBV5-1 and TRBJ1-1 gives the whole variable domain KAGVTQTPRYLIKTRGQQVTLSCSPISGHRSVSWYQQTPGQGLQFLFEYFSETQRNKGNFPGRFSGRQFSNSRSEMNVSTLELGDSALYLCASSLGTGGLYTEAFFGQGTRLTVV.

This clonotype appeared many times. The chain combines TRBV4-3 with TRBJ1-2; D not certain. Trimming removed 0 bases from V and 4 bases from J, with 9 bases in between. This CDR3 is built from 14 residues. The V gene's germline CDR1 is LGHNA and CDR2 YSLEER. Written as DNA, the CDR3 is TGCGCCAGCAGCCAAGAGACGGTTTTCTATGGCTACACCTTC. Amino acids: CASSQETVFYGYTF.

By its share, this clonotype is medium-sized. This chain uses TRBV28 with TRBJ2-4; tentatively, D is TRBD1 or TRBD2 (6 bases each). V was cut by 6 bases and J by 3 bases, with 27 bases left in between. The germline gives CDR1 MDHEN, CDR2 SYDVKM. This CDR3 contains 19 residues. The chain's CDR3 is CASSPLLTQGPSVKNIQYF. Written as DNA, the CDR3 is TGTGCCAGCAGCCCTCTATTAACACAGGGCCCTAGCGTCAAAAACATTCAGTACTTC.

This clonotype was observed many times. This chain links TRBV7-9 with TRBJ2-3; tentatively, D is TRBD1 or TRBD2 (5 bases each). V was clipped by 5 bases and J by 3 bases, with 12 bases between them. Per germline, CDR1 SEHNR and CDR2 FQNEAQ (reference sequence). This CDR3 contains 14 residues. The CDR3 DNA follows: TGTGCCAGCAGCCTGGGACCATTTACAGATACGCAGTATTTT. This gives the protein CASSLGPFTDTQYF.

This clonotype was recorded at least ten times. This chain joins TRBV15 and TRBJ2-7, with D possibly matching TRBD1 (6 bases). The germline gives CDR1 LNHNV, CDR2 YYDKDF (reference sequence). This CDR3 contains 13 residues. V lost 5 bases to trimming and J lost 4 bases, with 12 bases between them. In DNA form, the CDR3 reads TGTGCCACCAGCTACTCCACAGGGTACGAGCAGTACTTC. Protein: CATSYSTGYEQYF.

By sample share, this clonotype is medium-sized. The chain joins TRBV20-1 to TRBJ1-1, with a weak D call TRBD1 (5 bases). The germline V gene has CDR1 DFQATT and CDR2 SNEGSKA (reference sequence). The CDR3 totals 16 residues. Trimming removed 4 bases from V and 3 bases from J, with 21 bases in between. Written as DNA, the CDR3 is TGCAGTGCTACTAAACGCGTCGGGGCAAGTCACACTGAAGCTTTCTTT. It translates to CSATKRVGASHTEAFF.

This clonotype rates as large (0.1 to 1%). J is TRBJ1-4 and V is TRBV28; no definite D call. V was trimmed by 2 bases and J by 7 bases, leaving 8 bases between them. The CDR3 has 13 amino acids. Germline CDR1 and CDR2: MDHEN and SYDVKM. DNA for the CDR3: TGTGCCAGCAGTTTAGACAAGGGTGAAAAACTGTTTTTT. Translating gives CASSLDKGEKLFF.

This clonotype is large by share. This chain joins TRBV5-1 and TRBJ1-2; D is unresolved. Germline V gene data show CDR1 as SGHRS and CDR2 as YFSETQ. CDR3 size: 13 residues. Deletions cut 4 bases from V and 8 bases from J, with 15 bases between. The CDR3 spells CASSPSDLGGYTF. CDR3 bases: TGCGCCAGCAGCCCGAGTGATCTTGGGGGCTACACCTTC. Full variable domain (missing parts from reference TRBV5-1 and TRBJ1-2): KAGVTQTPRYLIKTRGQQVTLSCSPISGHRSVSWYQQTPGQGLQFLFEYFSETQRNKGNFPGRFSGRQFSNSRSEMNVSTLELGDSALYLCASSPSDLGGYTFGSGTRLTVV.

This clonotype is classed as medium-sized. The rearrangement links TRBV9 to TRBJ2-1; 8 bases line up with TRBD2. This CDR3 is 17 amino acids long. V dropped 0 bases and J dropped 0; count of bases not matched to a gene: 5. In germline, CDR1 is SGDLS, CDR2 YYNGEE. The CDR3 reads CASSVVGGAASYNEQFF. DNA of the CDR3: TGTGCCAGCAGCGTAGTCGGGGGGGCCGCCTCCTACAATGAGCAGTTCTTC.